Many counts were recorded for the clone carrying this T cell receptor beta chain. The CDR3 loop spans 15 amino acids. The V gene's germline CDR1 is SGHRS and CDR2 YFSETQ. Deletions cut 1 base from V and 2 bases from J, with 12 bases between. The TCR beta CDR3 regions underwent amplification using RNA transcripts as the source. The primer set for the first-round RT-PCR of the TCR CDR3 was HTBI. One entry per CDR3 protein, called by TCRdb with MiXCR from the multiplex PCR reads. The sample holds 730,000 or so distinct CDR3 sequences, approximately 18% seen once. The entry originates in a study of T cells in Graves' hyperthyroidism and ophthalmopathy.

The V call is TRBV5-1, the J call TRBJ1-1; D uncertain. This receptor was obtained from a woman in her fifties or sixties with Graves' hyperthyroidism that later progressed to Graves' ophthalmopathy. The sequencing sample was made of blood. The CDR3 DNA is TGCGCCAGCAGCTTGAGTCCAGGAATTAACACTGAAGCTTTCTTT. It yields the protein CASSLSPGINTEAFF.